A selection of T cell receptor beta chains follows, all from one sample in a study of T cell responses to AZD1222 COVID-19 vaccine. Only in-frame clones appear in the TCRdb table, and some are missing; sequencing was by immunoSEQ multiplex PCR. The sample includes about 80,000 clones, approximately 85% seen only once; the top ten take around 3.6%. Sample: peripheral blood, taken 28 days after the second AZD1222 dose. These receptors were obtained from an adult who received the AZD1222 COVID-19 vaccine. The CDR3 runs from the conserved cysteine through the conserved F or W. A D gene is named only where the DNA matches it firmly. Part of the rows lack a size; the others show once, few, many or a class for expanded clones.

J,V,D,size,CDR3,DNA
TRBJ2-6,TRBV2,.,once,CASSEPRQRSTGANVLTF,TGTGCCAGCAGTGAACCACGGCAAAGGTCCACTGGGGCCAACGTCCTGACTTTC
TRBJ1-2,TRBV5-1,TRBD1,.,CASSLDLTGPYGYTF,TGCGCCAGCAGCTTGGACCTGACAGGGCCCTATGGCTACACCTTC
TRBJ2-7,TRBV18,.,.,CASSPPSSIRDEQYF,TGTGCCAGCTCACCTCCCTCGTCCATCAGGGACGAGCAGTACTTC
TRBJ2-1,TRBV7-3,TRBD2,once,CASSRASSGYNEQFF,TGTGCCAGCAGCCGGGCGTCTAGCGGATACAATGAGCAGTTCTTC
TRBJ2-6,TRBV21-1,.,.,CASSHRVRPSGANVLTF,TGTGCCAGCAGCCACAGGGTGAGACCCTCTGGGGCCAACGTCCTGACTTTC
TRBJ2-1,TRBV15,.,.,CATSQDRKQFF,TGTGCCACCAGCCAAGACAGAAAACAGTTCTTC
TRBJ2-7,TRBV10-3,.,.,CAISGGSYEQYF,TGTGCCATCAGTGGGGGCTCCTACGAGCAGTACTTC
TRBJ2-7,TRBV15,.,few,CATSRTNSYEQYF,TGTGCCACCAGTCGGACTAACTCCTACGAGCAGTACTTC
TRBJ1-2,TRBV28,.,.,CASSLGGAGARGYTF,TGTGCCAGCAGTTTAGGCGGGGCGGGGGCCCGTGGCTACACCTTC
TRBJ1-2,TRBV28,.,.,CASSKGYFFGYTF,TGTGCCAGCAGCAAAGGGTACTTCTTTGGCTACACCTTC
TRBJ1-6,TRBV30,.,.,CAWAGALRPLHF,TGTGCCTGGGCAGGCGCCTTGCGCCCCCTCCACTTT
TRBJ1-1,TRBV9,TRBD1,.,CASSAVGQGGTEAFF,TGTGCCAGCAGCGCCGTGGGACAGGGGGGGACTGAAGCTTTCTTT
TRBJ2-3,TRBV5-1,.,once,CASSSGGYTDTQYF,TGCGCCAGCAGCTCCGGGGGTTACACAGATACGCAGTATTTT
TRBJ1-5,TRBV28,.,.,CASRLLLGQPQHF,TGTGCCAGCAGACTCCTCTTGGGTCAGCCCCAGCATTTT
TRBJ1-6,TRBV7-2,TRBD1,.,CASSLAGTGGEPLHF,TGTGCCAGCAGCTTAGCTGGGACAGGGGGCGAACCCCTCCACTTT
TRBJ2-2,TRBV14,TRBD2,.,CASSQDLSSGGPNTGELFF,TGTGCCAGCAGCCAAGATTTAAGTAGCGGGGGACCCAACACCGGGGAGCTGTTTTTT
TRBJ1-1,TRBV30,TRBD1,.,CAWSSGTGDTEAFF,TGTGCCTGGAGCTCCGGGACAGGGGACACTGAAGCTTTCTTT
TRBJ2-1,TRBV5-1,TRBD2,.,CASSLSGAGVYNEQFF,TGCGCCAGCAGCTTGAGCGGGGCGGGTGTCTACAATGAGCAGTTCTTC
TRBJ2-7,TRBV28,.,.,CASSPTGWPVSYEQYF,TGTGCCAGCAGCCCGACTGGGTGGCCGGTCTCCTACGAGCAGTACTTC
TRBJ2-1,TRBV6-4,.,.,CASSELGGNEQFF,TGTGCCAGCAGTGAATTAGGGGGCAATGAGCAGTTCTTC
TRBJ1-1,TRBV20-1,.,.,CSASSGEGGTEAFF,TGCAGTGCTAGTTCGGGGGAAGGAGGGACTGAAGCTTTCTTT
TRBJ1-6,TRBV19,.,.,CASSIYGDSPLHF,TGTGCCAGTAGTATTTACGGCGATTCACCCCTCCACTTT
TRBJ2-2,TRBV20-1,.,.,CSASLGAGTGELFF,TGCAGTGCTAGTCTGGGGGCCGGCACCGGGGAGCTGTTTTTT
TRBJ1-3,TRBV9,TRBD1,.,CASSVDQGDSSGNTIYF,TGTGCCAGCAGCGTAGATCAGGGGGACAGCTCTGGAAACACCATATATTTT
TRBJ1-2,TRBV19,.,.,CASSLEGVETGYTF,TGTGCCAGTAGTCTTGAGGGGGTGGAGACTGGCTACACCTTC
TRBJ1-2,TRBV7-3,TRBD1,.,CASSSTGDSNYGYTF,TGTGCCAGCAGCTCAACAGGGGATTCTAACTATGGCTACACCTTC
TRBJ1-2,TRBV28,TRBD1,.,CASSLALGQGVPFGYTF,TGTGCCAGCAGTTTAGCTCTCGGACAGGGGGTTCCCTTTGGCTACACCTTC
TRBJ1-2,TRBV5-8,TRBD1,.,CASSLGGTGFVRGYTF,TGTGCCAGCAGCTTGGGAGGGACAGGGTTTGTTCGTGGCTACACCTTC
TRBJ2-7,TRBV28,TRBD1,.,CASSRRTGRAAYEQYF,TGTGCCAGCAGTCGAAGGACAGGGAGAGCGGCCTACGAGCAGTACTTC
TRBJ2-7,TRBV28,TRBD1,.,CASSSPRQGEAEQYF,TGTGCCAGCAGTTCACCCCGACAGGGAGAGGCCGAGCAGTACTTC
TRBJ1-1,TRBV7-9,.,medium-sized,CASSPPGHEAFF,TGTGCCAGCAGCCCCCCGGGCCATGAAGCTTTCTTT
TRBJ2-1,TRBV28,TRBD2,.,CASSFLRGADNEQFF,TGTGCCAGCAGTTTTTTGCGGGGGGCTGACAATGAGCAGTTCTTC